Sequencing of this T cell receptor (beta chain) was carried out in a study of regulatory T cells in long-lasting Graves disease. The TCR beta library used iRepertoire HTBI primers with Arm-PCR amplification of CDR3. TCRdb independently ran MiXCR on the multiplex PCR reads; one entry per CDR3 protein. The sample records hundreds of thousands of distinct CDR3 sequences, 14% to 15% being singletons. The time point: newly diagnosed GD, antithyroid drugs for less than 3 months. Generation of the TCR library employed RNA extracted from PBMCs. With 2 bases removed from V and 5 bases from J, the gap between germline ends came to 4 bases. The CDR3 totals 11 residues. The germline V gene encodes CDR1 SEHNR and CDR2 FQNEAQ (reference sequence). This clonotype was detected only a few times. The data were also submitted as part of a second study, on T cells in Graves' hyperthyroidism and ophthalmopathy.

The material was peripheral blood mononuclear cells (PBMCs), obtained at new diagnosis, from a patient treated with antithyroid drugs. This chain connects TRBV7-9 to TRBJ2-7; D call uncertain. This receptor was obtained from a woman aged 40 to 50 with Graves disease. The CDR3 protein is CASSLRHEQYF. The CDR3 bases are TGTGCCAGCAGCTTAAGGCACGAGCAGTACTTC.